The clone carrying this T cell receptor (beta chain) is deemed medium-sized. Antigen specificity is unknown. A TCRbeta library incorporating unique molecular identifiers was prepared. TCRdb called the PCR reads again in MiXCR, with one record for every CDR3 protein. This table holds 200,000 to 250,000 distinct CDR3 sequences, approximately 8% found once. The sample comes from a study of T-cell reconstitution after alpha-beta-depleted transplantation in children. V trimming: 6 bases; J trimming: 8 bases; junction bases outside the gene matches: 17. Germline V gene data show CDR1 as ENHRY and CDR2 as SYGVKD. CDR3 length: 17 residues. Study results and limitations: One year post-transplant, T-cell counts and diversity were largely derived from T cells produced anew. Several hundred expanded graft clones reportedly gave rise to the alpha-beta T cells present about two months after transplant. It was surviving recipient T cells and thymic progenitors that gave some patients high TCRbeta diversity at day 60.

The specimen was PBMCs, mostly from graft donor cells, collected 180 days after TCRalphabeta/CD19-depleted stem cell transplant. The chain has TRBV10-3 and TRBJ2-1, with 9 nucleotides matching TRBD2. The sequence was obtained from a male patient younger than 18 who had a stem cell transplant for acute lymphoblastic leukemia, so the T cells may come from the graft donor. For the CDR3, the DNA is TGTGCCATCAGCGGGTCCGGAGGCGGGAGGGCCGGGGATGAGCAGTTCTTC. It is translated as CAISGSGGGRAGDEQFF.